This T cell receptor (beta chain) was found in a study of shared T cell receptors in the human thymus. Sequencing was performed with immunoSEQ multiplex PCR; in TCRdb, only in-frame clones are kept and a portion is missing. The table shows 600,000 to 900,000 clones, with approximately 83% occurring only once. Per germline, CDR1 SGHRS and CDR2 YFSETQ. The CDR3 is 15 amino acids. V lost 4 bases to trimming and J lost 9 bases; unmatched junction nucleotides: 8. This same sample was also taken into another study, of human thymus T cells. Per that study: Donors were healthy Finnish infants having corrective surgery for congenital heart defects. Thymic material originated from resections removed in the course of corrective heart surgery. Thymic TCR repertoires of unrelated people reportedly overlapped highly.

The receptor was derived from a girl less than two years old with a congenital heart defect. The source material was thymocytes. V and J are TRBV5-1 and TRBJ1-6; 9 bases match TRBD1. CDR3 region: CASSARDRVGSPLHF. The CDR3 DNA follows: TGCGCCAGCAGCGCCCGGGACAGGGTCGGTTCACCCCTCCACTTT.